This T cell receptor (beta chain) was identified in a study of T-cell memory formation after mild COVID-19. Study in general: The two donors had largely donor-specific TCR clusters. Regarding the study as a whole: Memory cells collected pre-infection included some clones that later responded, suggesting cross-reactive memory joined.

Barcoded TCR alpha and TCR beta cDNA libraries with UMIs came from 5'RACE using constant-segment primers. TCRdb itself ran the 5' RACE reads through MiXCR, one entry per CDR3 protein. The table includes about 440,000 distinct CDR3 sequences, around 18% detected once. This clonotype was picked up one time. Its antigen is unidentified. This clonotype was sampled from an adult woman who had mild COVID-19 (a few samples of this study predate the infection). Cell type and time point are not known. The sample was PBMCs or a T cell subset sorted from them (not recorded which).

The CDR3 loop reads CASSFNGQPGANVLTF. The DNA of the CDR3 is TGTGCCAGCAGCTTTAATGGACAGCCTGGGGCCAACGTCCTGACTTTC. The chain links TRBV5-8 to TRBJ2-6, with D tentatively TRBD1 (6 bases). CDR3 size: 16 residues. The ends were cut back, 2 bases at V and 2 bases at J, with 11 bases in the middle. Germline CDR1 and CDR2: SGHTS and YDEGEE.